These T cell receptor beta chains were read from a single sample in a study of shared clonotypes between healthy human individuals. Some clones are missing from TCRdb's copy, which holds only in-frame ones; the method was immunoSEQ multiplex PCR. The repertoire holds approximately 2.1 million clones, with approximately 93% as singletons. The sample comprised naive CD4+ T cells from PBMCs. The receptors here all came from a man between 18 and 35 years old in good health. Some clones in this sample may be carry-over from other donors' samples. Both conserved end residues are trimmed from each CDR3. The order of the fields is J gene, D gene, V gene, CDR3 protein. A D gene is named only where the DNA matches it firmly.

TRBJ1-1,-,TRBV6-1,ASRYGPNTEAF
TRBJ2-5,-,TRBV18,ASSLRVEETQY
TRBJ1-3,-,TRBV7-9,ASSRDGAGNTIY
TRBJ1-4,-,TRBV27,ASSGGEKLF
TRBJ1-1,-,TRBV5-1,ASSLGERNTEAF
TRBJ2-1,-,TRBV5-6,ASSWPGSVPYNEQF
TRBJ1-2,-,TRBV9,ASSVVPPGDYGYT
TRBJ2-6,-,TRBV1,TSRKYGLCSRANVLT
TRBJ2-5,-,TRBV18,ASSPVGETQY
TRBJ1-5,TRBD1,TRBV7-2,ASSPPGQYGNQPQH
TRBJ1-4,-,TRBV9,ASSPRTANEKLF
TRBJ1-3,-,TRBV18,ASSPQTGDSGNTIY
TRBJ2-3,TRBD2,TRBV5-8,ASKESGRAIDTQY
TRBJ2-2,TRBD1,TRBV4-3,ASSLALNRGLSGELF
TRBJ2-7,TRBD1,TRBV11-2,ASSLVTPGQPY
TRBJ1-2,TRBD1,TRBV5-5,ASSLVFWDRVGYT
TRBJ1-2,-,TRBV28,ASSSGPYGYT
TRBJ2-3,TRBD1,TRBV27,ASSSGTGYRTTDTQY
TRBJ2-7,-,TRBV11-3,ASSTRIAALDEQY
TRBJ2-5,-,TRBV5-6,ASRQPRETQY
TRBJ2-3,-,TRBV6-5,ASNPGRVRDTQY
TRBJ2-5,-,TRBV5-1,ASSLEGSGEETQY